This T cell receptor (beta chain) stems from a study of shared clonotypes between healthy human individuals. The study, taken as a whole, reports: Blood was the only sampled material, and tissue repertoires likely differ.

Looked up from germline, CDR1 is SGHAT and CDR2 is FQNNGV. Trimming removed 5 bases at V and 1 base at J, with 11 bases between. The CDR3 sequence is 15 residues long. Details on this clone: No antigen is known for it.

Each subset's genomic DNA was split evenly across several immunoSEQ plates. In the authors' workflow: ImmunoSEQ output lacked quality scores and full-length reads, limiting matched filtering. Assay: immunoSEQ multiplex PCR; the TCRdb copy retains only in-frame clones and omits some. The D gene and trimming were derived from the DNA, and the V and J assignments and clone size from that table. The table records more than 450,000 clones, around 74% of them present only once. The TCR comes from a woman between 40 and 55 years old in good health. Some clones in this sample may be carry-over from other donors' samples. The chain carries TRBV11-2 and TRBJ2-2; possibly TRBD1 or TRBD2 for D (5 bases each). The specimen was PBMCs. CDR3 DNA sequence: TGTGCCAGCAGCCGGGGCTCAGTGAACACCGGGGAGCTGTTTTTT. Protein sequence: CASSRGSVNTGELFF.